Shown below are 28 T cell receptor beta chains from a single sample sequenced in a study of vaccination effects on CD4 cells after COVID-19. For these receptors, no antigen is known. Assay: immunoSEQ multiplex PCR; the TCRdb copy retains only in-frame clones and omits some. The data hold 20,000 to 30,000 clones, with around 77% observed a single time. Peptide-pool stimulation followed by sequencing identified expanded antigen-specific CD4+ clonotypes in the ViraFEST assay. Cultured cells yielded isolated CD4+ T cells after 10 to 11 days. Participants received two doses of either the BNT162b2 or mRNA-1273 vaccine. The source material was CD4+ T cells from PBMCs cultured with HCoV-NL63 spike peptides, sampled after COVID-19 vaccination. Receptors were obtained from a human donor who received a COVID-19 vaccine.

V gene TRBV4-1 combines with J gene TRBJ2-2, with 10 bases matching TRBD2. CDR1 MGHRA and CDR2 YSYEKL come from the germline V gene. V was clipped by 2 bases and J by 6 bases; unmatched bases: 6. This CDR3 is 16 amino acids long. The CDR3 loop reads CASSQSSGGASGELFF. Here the CDR3 DNA reads TGCGCCAGCAGCCAATCGAGCGGGGGGGCCTCCGGGGAGCTGTTTTTT.

The gene calls are TRBV23-1 and TRBJ1-2; the D is unclear. TRBV23-1 is reported as an ORF; its role is uncertain. CDR3 length equals 9 residues. V lost 7 bases to trimming and J lost 8 bases, with 5 bases between them. The CDR3 DNA follows: TGCGCCAGCACCTGGGGCTACACCTTC. This sequence encodes CASTWGYTF.

The rearrangement joins TRBV6-6 to TRBJ1-1, with 7 bases aligning to TRBD1. Per germline, CDR1 MNHNY and CDR2 SVGAGI (reference sequence). V lost 4 bases, J lost 3 bases, and 11 bases stayed unmatched. CDR3 length equals 16 residues. CDR3 amino acids: CASSSRQGIADTEAFF. The CDR3 coding sequence is TGTGCCAGCAGTTCCAGACAGGGAATAGCGGACACTGAAGCTTTCTTT.

This CDR3 is CASTRGNTGELFF. The DNA for the CDR3 is TGTGCCAGCACCCGGGGGAACACCGGGGAGCTGTTTTTT. This chain links TRBV2 with TRBJ2-2; possible D gene TRBD2, 5 bases. The CDR3 has 13 amino acids. From germline, CDR1 is SNHLY and CDR2 FYNNEI. V was shortened by 7 bases and J by 1 base, with 7 bases between the two germline ends.

The V and J genes are TRBV5-1 and TRBJ2-2; 8 bases are a match to TRBD1. V was pared by 0 bases and J by 6 bases, with 1 base of the junction left unmatched. This CDR3 region has 14 residues. The germline gives CDR1 SGHRS, CDR2 YFSETQ. Here the CDR3 reads CASSLETGAGELFF. The DNA for the CDR3 is TGCGCCAGCAGCTTGGAGACAGGGGCCGGGGAGCTGTTTTTT. The full variable domain, its missing parts supplied by reference TRBV5-1 and TRBJ2-2, is KAGVTQTPRYLIKTRGQQVTLSCSPISGHRSVSWYQQTPGQGLQFLFEYFSETQRNKGNFPGRFSGRQFSNSRSEMNVSTLELGDSALYLCASSLETGAGELFFGEGSRLTVL.

The chain joins TRBV11-2 to TRBJ1-1; D is unclear. Trimming shortened V by 4 bases and J by 3 bases, and 12 bases separated the two germline ends. Germline V gene lookup returns CDR1 SGHAT and CDR2 FQNNGV. CDR3 length: 14 amino acids. CDR3 nucleotide sequence: TGTGCCAGCAGCTCGATAATCCGAGACACTGAAGCTTTCTTT. It codes for CASSSIIRDTEAFF. The whole variable domain, filled in from reference TRBV11-2 and TRBJ1-1, reads EAGVAQSPRYKIIEKRQSVAFWCNPISGHATLYWYQQILGQGPKLLIQFQNNGVVDDSQLPKDRFSAERLKGVDSTLKIQPAKLEDSAVYLCASSSIIRDTEAFFGQGTRLTVV.

The chain employs TRBV24-1 and TRBJ2-5; no clear D gene. CDR3 length: 13 residues. V dropped 5 bases and J dropped 2 bases, with 8 bases sitting between them. Germline V gives CDR1 KGHDR, CDR2 SFDVKD. The CDR3 bases are TGTGCCACCAGTGCGGCAGCGCAAGAGACCCAGTACTTC. Encoded protein: CATSAAAQETQYF.

The table lists this clone with a few counts. J is TRBJ2-2 and V is TRBV9, with 11 bases identical to TRBD2. The CDR3 is made up of 15 amino acids. The germline gives CDR1 SGDLS, CDR2 YYNGEE. The V gene end was trimmed by 2 bases and the J gene end by 4 bases; junction bases not matched to a gene: 1. CDR3 region: CASSVGTSGTGELFF. In DNA, the CDR3 is TGTGCCAGCAGCGTCGGGACTAGCGGCACCGGGGAGCTGTTTTTT.

This chain joins TRBV10-3 and TRBJ1-1; TRBD1 might be the D (5 bases). Per germline, CDR1 ENHRY and CDR2 SYGVKD. V shed 2 bases and J shed 5 bases, with 12 bases lying between them. The CDR3 runs to 14 residues. The CDR3 reads CAISEGGAQTEAFF. The CDR3 DNA reads TGTGCCATCAGTGAGGGGGGAGCCCAAACTGAAGCTTTCTTT.

The J gene is TRBJ1-2, the V gene TRBV5-6; 7 bases fit TRBD1. The CDR3 contains 14 residues. V gave up 4 bases and J gave up 4 bases; unmatched junction bases: 7. Germline CDR1 reads SGHDT; CDR2 reads YYEEEE. The CDR3 sequence is CASSTRQGVYGYTF. CDR3 DNA sequence: TGTGCCAGCAGCACCCGACAGGGTGTCTATGGCTACACCTTC.

V and J are TRBV6-5 and TRBJ2-1; possible D gene TRBD1, 6 bases. Germline V gene data show CDR1 as MNHEY and CDR2 as SVGAGI. V lost 3 bases and J 0 bases, leaving 9 bases between the germline ends. The CDR3 consists of 15 residues. DNA of the CDR3: TGTGCCAGCAGTTATCAGGGGCACTCCTACAATGAGCAGTTCTTC. Translation: CASSYQGHSYNEQFF.

This chain's CDR3 is CASSYSNSLQETQYF. For the CDR3, the DNA is TGTGCCAGCAGTTACTCGAATAGCCTACAAGAGACCCAGTACTTC. The rearrangement joins TRBV6-5 to TRBJ2-5; no definite D call. This CDR3 has 15 residues. The germline V and J ends were trimmed by 0 bases and 2 bases, with 10 bases remaining between them. Looked up from germline, CDR1 is MNHEY and CDR2 is SVGAGI.

This clone was found a few times. The chain couples TRBV9 to TRBJ1-2; no definite D call. With 3 bases removed from V and 4 bases from J, the gap between germline ends came to 13 bases. The germline V gene encodes CDR1 SGDLS and CDR2 YYNGEE. The CDR3 contains 14 residues. CDR3 amino acids: CASSALSGPYGYTF. The DNA for the CDR3 is TGTGCCAGCAGCGCCCTCTCCGGACCCTATGGCTACACCTTC.

V is TRBV6-6 and J is TRBJ1-2; 9 bases agree with TRBD1. Germline V gene sequence: CDR1 MNHNY, CDR2 SVGAGI (reference sequence). The CDR3 extends over 11 amino acids. The junction had 5 bases not matched to a gene; V was cut back by 10 bases and J by 8 bases. The CDR3 DNA reads as TGTGCCATCTCACAGGGGGCAGGCTACACCTTC. It codes for CAISQGAGYTF.

The chain has TRBV9 and TRBJ2-1; 9 bases are a match to TRBD2. The CDR3 spans 16 residues. The germline gives CDR1 SGDLS, CDR2 YYNGEE. J gave up 7 bases and V 0 bases, and 8 bases lay outside the gene matches. The chain's CDR3 is CASSVGAGGHLNEQFF. DNA for the CDR3: TGTGCCAGCAGCGTAGGGGCGGGGGGGCATTTGAATGAGCAGTTCTTC.

This chain joins TRBV28 and TRBJ2-4; 7 bases fit TRBD2. Germline-derived CDR1 and CDR2 are MDHEN and SYDVKM. This CDR3 comprises 14 residues. With 6 bases clipped from V and 0 bases from J, the junction kept 2 bases outside the gene matches. The CDR3 DNA reads TGTGCCAGCAGGTTAGCGGGAGCCAAAAACATTCAGTACTTC. It specifies CASRLAGAKNIQYF.

The chain employs TRBV15 and TRBJ2-1; the D is unclear. Per germline, CDR1 LNHNV and CDR2 YYDKDF (reference sequence). Trimming removed 0 bases at V and 0 bases at J, with 9 bases between. The CDR3 loop spans 16 amino acids. This chain's CDR3 is CATSRDRSSSYNEQFF. The CDR3 DNA sequence: TGTGCCACCAGCAGAGACCGGTCAAGCTCCTACAATGAGCAGTTCTTC. Full variable domain (rest looked up from reference TRBV15 and TRBJ2-1): DAMVIQNPRYQVTQFGKPVTLSCSQTLNHNVMYWYQQKSSQAPKLLFHYYDKDFNNEADTPDNFQSRRPNTSFCFLDIRSPGLGDTAMYLCATSRDRSSSYNEQFFGPGTRLTVL.

The J gene is TRBJ2-1, the V gene TRBV21-1; the D call of TRBD2 is as the table states it, not checked on the DNA. TRBV21-1 is labeled a pseudogene. The CDR3 contains 16 residues. DNA for the CDR3: TGTGCCAGCAGCAAGCGGACTAGCGGGGGGGCCGGGGAGCAGTTCTTC. Amino acids: CASSKRTSGGAGEQFF.

The chain employs TRBV3-1 (or the pseudogene TRBV3-2) and TRBJ1-2; weak D call: TRBD1 (6 bases). CDR3 length equals 13 residues. Trimming took off 8 bases at V and 8 bases at J, with 18 bases between the two ends. Germline CDR1 and CDR2: LGHDT and YNNKEL (reference sequence). Here the CDR3 DNA reads TGTGCCAGCTTTTCCGAGGGGGGGATCGGCTACACCTTC. Amino acids: CASFSEGGIGYTF.

This chain links TRBV29-1 with TRBJ2-1; 7 bases fit TRBD2. The CDR3 consists of 14 residues. CDR1 is SQVTM, CDR2 ANQGSEA, per germline. J gave up 4 bases and V 7 bases, and 10 bases lay outside the gene matches. CDR3 sequence reads: CSAYRLAAYNEQFF. In DNA form, the CDR3 reads TGCAGCGCCTATAGACTAGCCGCGTACAATGAGCAGTTCTTC.

V gene TRBV4-2 combines with J gene TRBJ1-1, with D perhaps TRBD1 (6 bases). The CDR3 loop spans 16 amino acids. In germline, CDR1 is LGHNA, CDR2 YNFKEQ. V lost 3 bases to trimming and J lost 2 bases, with 16 bases between them. The CDR3 is CASSHARGEGNTEAFF. Written as DNA, the CDR3 is TGTGCCAGCAGCCATGCCAGGGGAGAGGGAAACACTGAAGCTTTCTTT.

The sample holds one count of this clone. J is TRBJ2-2 and V is TRBV5-4, with D possibly TRBD1 on 6 matching bases. Trimming shortened V by 4 bases and J by 7 bases, and 17 bases separated the two germline ends. The CDR3 runs to 15 residues. Germline lookup yields CDR1 SGHNT and CDR2 YYREEE (reference sequence). CDR3 nucleotides: TGTGCCAGCAGCCAGAATACAGGGACAATCGGGGAGCTGTTTTTT. It is translated as CASSQNTGTIGELFF.

The chain uses TRBV5-1 and TRBJ2-7; 8 bases match TRBD1. Germline V CDR1 and CDR2: SGHRS, YFSETQ. The CDR3 is made up of 14 amino acids. J gave up 6 bases and V 0 bases, and 5 bases lay outside the gene matches. The CDR3 DNA reads TGCGCCAGCAGCTTGGGAGGACAGGGAACCGAGCAGTACTTC. Translated, it gives CASSLGGQGTEQYF.

The chain links TRBV10-3 to TRBJ1-4; TRBD1 aligns across 7 bases. The germline V gene encodes CDR1 ENHRY and CDR2 SYGVKD. The CDR3 spans 14 residues. The V gene end was trimmed by 4 bases and the J gene end by 3 bases; junction bases not matched to a gene: 2. CDR3 amino acids: CAISGGTANEKLFF. The DNA for the CDR3 is TGTGCCATCAGTGGCGGGACAGCTAATGAAAAACTGTTTTTT.

This chain joins TRBV19 and TRBJ2-7; a weak D match, TRBD1 (6 bases). Between the trimmed V and J ends, which lost 4 bases and 2 bases, there was a span of 12 bases. Per germline, CDR1 LNHDA and CDR2 SQIVND (reference sequence). CDR3 length equals 14 residues. CDR3 sequence reads: CASSRGQRTYEQYF. DNA for the CDR3: TGTGCCAGTAGTAGAGGACAGAGGACCTACGAGCAGTACTTC.

This chain uses TRBV5-4 with TRBJ2-3, with 12 bases fitting TRBD2. This CDR3 comprises 15 residues. Germline-derived CDR1 and CDR2 are SGHNT and YYREEE (reference sequence). With 3 bases clipped from V and 1 base from J, the junction kept 0 bases outside the gene matches. The CDR3 DNA is TGTGCCAGCAGCTCTAGCGGGGGGGGCACAGATACGCAGTATTTT. Encoded protein: CASSSSGGGTDTQYF.

The V call is TRBV28, the J call TRBJ1-2; a possible D gene is TRBD1 (5 bases). The CDR3 sequence is 13 residues long. V lost 6 bases and J 2 bases, leaving 10 bases between the germline ends. The germline V gene encodes CDR1 MDHEN and CDR2 SYDVKM. As DNA, the CDR3 is TGTGCCAGCAGAGAGGGACGAAACTATGGCTACACCTTC. Its translation is CASREGRNYGYTF.

The CDR3 nucleotides read TGCGCCAGCAGCCAAGATTCGCCCAGTGGACAAATCTTCTCTGGGGCCAACGTCCTGACTTTC. Its protein is CASSQDSPSGQIFSGANVLTF. This rearrangement joins TRBV4-1 to TRBJ2-6; TRBD1 might be the D (5 bases). The CDR3 consists of 21 residues. Germline lookup yields CDR1 MGHRA and CDR2 YSYEKL. The ends were cut back, 0 bases at V and 0 bases at J, with 21 bases in the middle.